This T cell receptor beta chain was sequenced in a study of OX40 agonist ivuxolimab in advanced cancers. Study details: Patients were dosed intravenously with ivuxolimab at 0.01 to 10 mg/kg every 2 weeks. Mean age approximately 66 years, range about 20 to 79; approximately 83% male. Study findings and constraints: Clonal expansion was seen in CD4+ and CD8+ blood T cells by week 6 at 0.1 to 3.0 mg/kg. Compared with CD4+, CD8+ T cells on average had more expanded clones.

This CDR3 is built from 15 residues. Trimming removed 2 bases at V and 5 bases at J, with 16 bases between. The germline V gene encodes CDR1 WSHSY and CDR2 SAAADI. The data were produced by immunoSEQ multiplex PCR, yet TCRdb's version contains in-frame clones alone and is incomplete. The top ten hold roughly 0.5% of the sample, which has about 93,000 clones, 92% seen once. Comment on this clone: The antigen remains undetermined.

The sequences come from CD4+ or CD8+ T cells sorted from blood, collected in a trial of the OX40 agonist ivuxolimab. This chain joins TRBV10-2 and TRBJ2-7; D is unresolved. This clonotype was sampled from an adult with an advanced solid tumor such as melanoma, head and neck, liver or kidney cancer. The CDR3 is CASSEKKPRGNEQYF. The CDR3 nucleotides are TGCGCCAGCAGTGAGAAGAAACCTCGTGGAAACGAGCAGTACTTC.